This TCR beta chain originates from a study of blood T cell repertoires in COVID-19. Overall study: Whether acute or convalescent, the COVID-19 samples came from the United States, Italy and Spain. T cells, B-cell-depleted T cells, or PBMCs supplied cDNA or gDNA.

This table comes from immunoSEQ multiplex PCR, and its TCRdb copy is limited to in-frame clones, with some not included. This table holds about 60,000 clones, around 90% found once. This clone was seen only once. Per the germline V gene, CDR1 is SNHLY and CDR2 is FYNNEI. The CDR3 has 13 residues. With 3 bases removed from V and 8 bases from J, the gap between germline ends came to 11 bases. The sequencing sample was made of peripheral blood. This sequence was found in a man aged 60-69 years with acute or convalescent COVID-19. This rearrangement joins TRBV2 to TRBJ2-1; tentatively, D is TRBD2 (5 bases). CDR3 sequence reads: CASSDGVGDEQFF. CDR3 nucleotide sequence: TGTGCCAGCAGTGATGGGGTGGGAGATGAGCAGTTCTTC.